This is a list of T cell receptor beta chains from one sample in a study of Ad26.COV2.S vaccination and SARS-CoV-2 variants. Assay used: immunoSEQ multiplex PCR; TCRdb lists only in-frame clones, some missing. The sample has about 450,000 clones; approximately 89% are singletons. The material was peripheral blood, obtained in a trial of Ad26.COV2.S vaccine versus placebo. These receptors were collected from a person aged 18 to 65 who received the Ad26.COV2.S COVID-19 vaccine or a placebo. CDR3s include the opening cysteine and the closing phenylalanine or tryptophan. Each record gives: clone size, CDR3 length, V gene, J gene, D gene, CDR3 DNA, CDR3 protein. The D gene is left open where the match is weak. Some rows mark clone size as missing; the rest say once, few, many or name a class of expanded clone.

>.|17|TRBV4-1|TRBJ1-6|.
TGCGCCAGCAGCCAAGATCGGAGGGTAGGGGGAGATTCACCCCTCCACTTT
CASSQDRRVGGDSPLHF
>.|15|TRBV6-5|TRBJ1-2|.
TGTGCCAGCAGTATTGTGCAGGGACTGGACTATGGCTACACCTTC
CASSIVQGLDYGYTF
>.|17|TRBV19|TRBJ2-4|TRBD2
TGTGCCAGTAGTGCTACTACTAGCGGGGTAGCCAAAAACATTCAGTACTTC
CASSATTSGVAKNIQYF
>.|13|TRBV7-3|TRBJ1-1|.
TGTGCCAGCAGCTTACTCACAGGGACTGAAGCTTTCTTT
CASSLLTGTEAFF
>.|14|TRBV4-1|TRBJ1-1|.
TGCGCCAGCAGCCCCGGACAGTTGAACACTGAAGCTTTCTTT
CASSPGQLNTEAFF
>.|12|TRBV28|TRBJ1-2|.
TGTGCCAGCAGTCAGACAGGTTACGGCTACACCTTC
CASSQTGYGYTF
>once|15|TRBV7-9|TRBJ1-3|.
TGTGCCAGCAGCTTAGAGCAGGGGTTAACGAACACCATATATTTT
CASSLEQGLTNTIYF
>.|16|TRBV6-5|TRBJ2-7|.
TGTGCCAGCAGTTACACCCCGGCGGGGAGCTCCTACGAGCAGTACTTC
CASSYTPAGSSYEQYF
>once|15|TRBV10-3|TRBJ2-3|TRBD1
TGTGCCATCAGTGTCAGGGGGACGTCTAGAGATACGCAGTATTTT
CAISVRGTSRDTQYF
>.|14|TRBV18|TRBJ1-6|.
TGTGCCAGCTCTCCGGCCACTAACAATTCACCCCTCCACTTT
CASSPATNNSPLHF
>.|12|TRBV6-4|TRBJ2-3|.
TGTGCCAGCAGTGACACCGGAGATACGCAGTATTTT
CASSDTGDTQYF
>.|11|TRBV30|TRBJ1-1|.
TGTGCCTGGAGTGTCTGGGAGGAAGCTTTCTTT
CAWSVWEEAFF
>few|17|TRBV5-8|TRBJ1-1|TRBD1
TGTGCCAGCAGTTCAACGGTCCACCACTCACTGACAGGGGAAGCTTTCTTT
CASSSTVHHSLTGEAFF
>.|15|TRBV6-5|TRBJ1-2|.
TGTGCCAGCAAAAGCCCCCCGACAGAGCCCTATGGCTACACCTTC
CASKSPPTEPYGYTF
>.|16|TRBV27|TRBJ2-2|TRBD1
TGTGCCAGCAGTTCCCCCCGACAGGGGGCTAACGGGGAGCTGTTTTTT
CASSSPRQGANGELFF
>.|14|TRBV7-2|TRBJ2-1|.
TGTGCCAGCAGCTTGAATGGTTTCTACAATGAGCAGTTCTTC
CASSLNGFYNEQFF
>.|15|TRBV3-1/TRBV3-2|TRBJ1-2|TRBD1
TGTGCCAGCAGCCCCGGATGGACAGGGGACTATGGCTACACCTTC
CASSPGWTGDYGYTF
>.|16|TRBV7-3|TRBJ2-1|TRBD2
TGTGCCAGCAGCTTAATGGCGGGAGTTTCCTACAATGAGCAGTTCTTC
CASSLMAGVSYNEQFF
>.|16|TRBV24-1|TRBJ2-1|.
TGTGCCACCAGTGATTTACGAACTACCCGATACAATGAGCAGTTCTTC
CATSDLRTTRYNEQFF
>.|11|TRBV20-1|TRBJ1-2|.
TGCAGCGGGCACCTGATTCAGGGCTACACCTTC
CSGHLIQGYTF
>.|13|TRBV6-5|TRBJ2-7|.
TGTGCCATCGGACGGGCCTGGTCCTACGAGCAGTACTTC
CAIGRAWSYEQYF
>.|16|TRBV24-1|TRBJ2-2|.
TGTGCCACCAGTTACGGGCAGGGGTGGAACACCGGGGAGCTGTTTTTT
CATSYGQGWNTGELFF
>.|16|TRBV5-1|TRBJ1-2|TRBD1
TGCGCCAGCAGCTTGGAGGGGGCAGGCCGGGGCTATGGCTACACCTTC
CASSLEGAGRGYGYTF
>.|16|TRBV28|TRBJ2-1|.
TGTGCCAGCAGTTTATCCGGGACCGGGTGGCGAGGCCAGCAGTTCTTC
CASSLSGTGWRGQQFF
>.|15|TRBV4-3|TRBJ2-1|TRBD2
TGCGCCAGCAGCCAAGAGTTCGGCGGGGGGGTAAGTCAGTTCTTC
CASSQEFGGGVSQFF
>.|14|TRBV9|TRBJ2-1|.
TGTGCCAGCAGCCAAGTGTTCTCTTGGGATGAGCAGTTCTTC
CASSQVFSWDEQFF
>.|14|TRBV11-1|TRBJ2-5|.
TGTGCCAGCAGCCAGAGCGCGGGCCGGGAGACCCAGTACTTC
CASSQSAGRETQYF
>.|15|TRBV5-8|TRBJ2-5|TRBD1
TGTGCCAGCAGCTTGAAGACAGGGGGCATGGAGACCCAGTACTTC
CASSLKTGGMETQYF
>.|12|TRBV7-2|TRBJ2-1|.
TGTGCCAGCAGCTTATATGGGAGTGAGCAGTTCTTC
CASSLYGSEQFF
>.|16|TRBV11-2|TRBJ1-2|.
TGTGCCAGCAGCTTAAGGGAGGGCGGCGGACCCTATGGCTACACCTTC
CASSLREGGGPYGYTF
>.|17|TRBV5-4|TRBJ2-1|.
TGTGCCAGCAGCCCACGCAGGGGAGCCGGGAGGTACAATGAGCAGTTCTTC
CASSPRRGAGRYNEQFF
>.|13|TRBV6-5|TRBJ2-7|.
TGTGCCAGCAGTAGAGGTGTCACCTACGAGCAGTACTTC
CASSRGVTYEQYF
>.|15|TRBV6-5|TRBJ1-4|.
TGTGCCAGCAGTTACCGGGGGGCGCCGGATGAAAAACTGTTTTTT
CASSYRGAPDEKLFF
>once|19|TRBV6-2/TRBV6-3|TRBJ1-2|.
TGTGCCAGCAGCCTCACCCCGCGCCGTGGGCAGGGAACCTTTGGCGGCTACACCTTC
CASSLTPRRGQGTFGGYTF
>once|17|TRBV5-8|TRBJ2-7|.
TGTGCCAGCAGCTTGGCCTGGGGAAACCAAATCACCTACGAGCAGTACTTC
CASSLAWGNQITYEQYF